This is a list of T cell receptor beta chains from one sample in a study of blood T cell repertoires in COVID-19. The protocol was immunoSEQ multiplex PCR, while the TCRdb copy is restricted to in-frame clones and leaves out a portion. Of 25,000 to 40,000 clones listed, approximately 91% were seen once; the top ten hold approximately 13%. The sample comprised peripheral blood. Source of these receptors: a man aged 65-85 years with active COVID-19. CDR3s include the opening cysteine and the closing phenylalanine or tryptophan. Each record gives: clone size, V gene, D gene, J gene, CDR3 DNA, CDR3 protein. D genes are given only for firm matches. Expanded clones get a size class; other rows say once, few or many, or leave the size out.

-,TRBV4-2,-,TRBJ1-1,TGTGCCAGCAGCCCCGGGACATCGCCTGAAGCTTTCTTT,CASSPGTSPEAFF
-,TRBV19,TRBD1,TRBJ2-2,TGTGCCAGTAGTCTACAGGGGGCTACGAACACCGGGGAGCTGTTTTTT,CASSLQGATNTGELFF
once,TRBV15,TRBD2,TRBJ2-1,TGTGCCACCAGCAGAGATCGGGGTAGCGGGAGAGATGAGCAGTTCTTC,CATSRDRGSGRDEQFF
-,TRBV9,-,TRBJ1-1,TGTGCCAGCAGTCAACAGCCACTGAACACTGAAGCTTTCTTT,CASSQQPLNTEAFF
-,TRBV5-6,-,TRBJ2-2,TGTGCCAGCAGCTTGAGGGGCGGTGGCACCGGGGAGCTGTTTTTT,CASSLRGGGTGELFF
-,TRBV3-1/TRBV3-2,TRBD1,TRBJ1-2,TGTGCCAGCAGCCCCAGACAGGGTTCCCATCCCCTATATGGCTACACCTTC,CASSPRQGSHPLYGYTF
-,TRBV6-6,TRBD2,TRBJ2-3,TGTGCCAGCATCCCTAGCGGGAGTTCAGATACGCAGTATTTT,CASIPSGSSDTQYF
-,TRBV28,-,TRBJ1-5,TGTGCCAGCAGTGGACTGATCAATCAGCCCCAGCATTTT,CASSGLINQPQHF
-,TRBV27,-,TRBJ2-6,TGTGCCAGCAGTTTATCCTATATACAGGCTAGGGACTCTGGGGCCAACGTCCTGACTTTC,CASSLSYIQARDSGANVLTF
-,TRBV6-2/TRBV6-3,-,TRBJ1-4,TGTGCCAGCAGTTACCGGACAGAGAATGAAAAACTGTTTTTT,CASSYRTENEKLFF
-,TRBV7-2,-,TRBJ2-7,TGTGCCAGCAGCTTAGATTACGGGGAGCAGTACTTC,CASSLDYGEQYF
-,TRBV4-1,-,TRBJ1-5,TGCGCCAGCAGCCAAGGGTGGCAGGACAATCAGCCCCAGCATTTT,CASSQGWQDNQPQHF
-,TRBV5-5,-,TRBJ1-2,TGTGCCAGCAGCCGCGGCGGGGGGCCCGTCTATGGCTACACCTTC,CASSRGGGPVYGYTF
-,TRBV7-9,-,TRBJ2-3,TGTGCCAGCAGCTTAGAGCCCTTGTTCCCAGATACGCAGTATTTT,CASSLEPLFPDTQYF
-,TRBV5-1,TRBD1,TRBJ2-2,TGCGCCAGCAGCTCACGGACAGGTAACACCGGGGAGCTGTTTTTT,CASSSRTGNTGELFF